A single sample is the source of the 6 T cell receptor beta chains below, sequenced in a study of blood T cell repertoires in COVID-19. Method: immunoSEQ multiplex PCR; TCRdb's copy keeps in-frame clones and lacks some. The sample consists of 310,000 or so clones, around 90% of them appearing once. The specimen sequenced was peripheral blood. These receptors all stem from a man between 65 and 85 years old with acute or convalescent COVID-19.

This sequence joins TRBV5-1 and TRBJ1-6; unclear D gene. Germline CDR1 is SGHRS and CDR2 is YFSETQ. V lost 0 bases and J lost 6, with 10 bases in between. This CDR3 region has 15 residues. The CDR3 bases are TGCGCCAGCAGCTTGGGGCAGGCGATTAATTCACCCCTCCACTTT. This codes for CASSLGQAINSPLHF.

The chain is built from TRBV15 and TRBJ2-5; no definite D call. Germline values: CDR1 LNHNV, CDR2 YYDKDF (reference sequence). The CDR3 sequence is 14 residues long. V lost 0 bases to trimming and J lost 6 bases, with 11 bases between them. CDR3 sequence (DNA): TGTGCCACCAGCAGAGATTGGGCAGCACAGACCCAGTACTTC. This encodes CATSRDWAAQTQYF. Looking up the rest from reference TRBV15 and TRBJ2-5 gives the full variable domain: DAMVIQNPRYQVTQFGKPVTLSCSQTLNHNVMYWYQQKSSQAPKLLFHYYDKDFNNEADTPDNFQSRRPNTSFCFLDIRSPGLGDTAMYLCATSRDWAAQTQYFGPGTRLLVL.

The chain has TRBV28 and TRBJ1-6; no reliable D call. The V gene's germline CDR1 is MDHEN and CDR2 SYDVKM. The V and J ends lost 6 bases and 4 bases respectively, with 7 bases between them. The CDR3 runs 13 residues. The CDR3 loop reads CASRAVYNSPLHF. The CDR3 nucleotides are TGTGCCAGCAGGGCCGTATATAATTCACCCCTCCACTTT.

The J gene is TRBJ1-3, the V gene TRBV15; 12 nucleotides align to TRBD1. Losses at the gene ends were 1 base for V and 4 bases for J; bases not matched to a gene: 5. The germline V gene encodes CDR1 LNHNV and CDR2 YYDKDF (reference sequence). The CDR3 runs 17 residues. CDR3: CATSRVGQGALGNTIYF. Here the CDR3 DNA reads TGTGCCACCAGCAGAGTGGGACAGGGGGCGTTAGGAAACACCATATATTTT. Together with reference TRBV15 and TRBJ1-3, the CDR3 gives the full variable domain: DAMVIQNPRYQVTQFGKPVTLSCSQTLNHNVMYWYQQKSSQAPKLLFHYYDKDFNNEADTPDNFQSRRPNTSFCFLDIRSPGLGDTAMYLCATSRVGQGALGNTIYFGEGSWLTVV.

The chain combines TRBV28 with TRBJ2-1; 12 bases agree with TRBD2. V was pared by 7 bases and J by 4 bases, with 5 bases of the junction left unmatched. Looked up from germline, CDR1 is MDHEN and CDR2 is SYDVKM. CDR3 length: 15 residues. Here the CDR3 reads CASKLAGGQYNEQFF. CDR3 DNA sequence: TGTGCCAGCAAACTAGCGGGAGGACAGTACAATGAGCAGTTCTTC.

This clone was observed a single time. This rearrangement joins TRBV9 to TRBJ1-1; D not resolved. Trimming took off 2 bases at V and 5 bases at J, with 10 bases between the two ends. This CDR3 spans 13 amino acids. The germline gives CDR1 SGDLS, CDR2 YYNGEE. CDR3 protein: CASSVSTITEAFF. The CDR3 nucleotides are TGTGCCAGCAGCGTTTCAACAATTACTGAAGCTTTCTTT.